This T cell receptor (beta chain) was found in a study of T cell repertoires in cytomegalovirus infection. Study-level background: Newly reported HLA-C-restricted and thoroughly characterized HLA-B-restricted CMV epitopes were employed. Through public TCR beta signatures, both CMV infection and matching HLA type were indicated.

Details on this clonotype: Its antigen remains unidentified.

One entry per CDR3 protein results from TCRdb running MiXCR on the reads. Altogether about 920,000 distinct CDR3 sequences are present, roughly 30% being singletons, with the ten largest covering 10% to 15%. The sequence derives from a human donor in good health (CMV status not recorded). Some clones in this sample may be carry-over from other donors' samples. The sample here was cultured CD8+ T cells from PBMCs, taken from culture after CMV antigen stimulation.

The CDR3 nucleotides are TGTGCCAGCAGTCCCGGTTCCGGGAACACTGAAGCTTTCTTT. This translates into CASSPGSGNTEAFF. V usage is TRBV27 and J usage is TRBJ1-1; D unresolved. CDR1 and CDR2 (germline): MNHEY, SMNVEV (reference sequence). Trimming removed 5 bases from V and 1 base from J, with 11 bases in between. This CDR3 is built from 14 residues.